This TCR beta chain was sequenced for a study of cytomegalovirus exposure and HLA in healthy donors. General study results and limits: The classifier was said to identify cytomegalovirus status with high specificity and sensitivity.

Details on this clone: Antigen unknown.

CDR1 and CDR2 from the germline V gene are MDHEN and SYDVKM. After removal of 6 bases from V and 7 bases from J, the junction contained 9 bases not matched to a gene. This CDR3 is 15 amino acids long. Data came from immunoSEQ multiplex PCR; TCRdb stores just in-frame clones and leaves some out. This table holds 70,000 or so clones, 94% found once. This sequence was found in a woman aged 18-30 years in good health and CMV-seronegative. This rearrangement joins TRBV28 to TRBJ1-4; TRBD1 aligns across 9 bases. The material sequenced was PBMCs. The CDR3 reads CASRPQGAVGEKLFF. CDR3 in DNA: TGTGCCAGCAGGCCACAGGGGGCGGTAGGTGAAAAACTGTTTTTT.